Below are 2 T cell receptor beta chains sequenced from a single sample in a study of T-cell memory formation after mild COVID-19. TCRdb analysed the 5' RACE reads with MiXCR anew, one entry per CDR3 protein. The sample shows under 200,000 distinct CDR3 sequences, roughly 31% of them seen only once. The sequencing input was PBMCs or a T cell subset sorted from them (not recorded which). These receptors came from an adult woman who had mild COVID-19 (a few samples of this study predate the infection). Cell type and time point are not known.

The chain combines TRBV5-5 with TRBJ2-2; D unresolved. Trimming removed 0 bases from V and 4 bases from J, with 4 bases in between. This CDR3 comprises 13 residues. Germline loops: CDR1 SGHKS, CDR2 YYEKEE (reference sequence). The CDR3 DNA follows: TGTGCCAGCAGCTTGGGGCCCACCGGGGAGCTGTTTTTT. It yields the protein CASSLGPTGELFF.

The chain has TRBV30 and TRBJ1-2; the D gene is possibly TRBD1 (5 bases). Germline loops: CDR1 GTSNPN, CDR2 SVGIG (reference sequence). Trimming left V 4 bases short and J 8 bases short, with 20 bases between. This CDR3 spans 14 amino acids. This CDR3 reads CAWTLSRTRKGYTF. For the CDR3, the DNA is TGTGCCTGGACCTTATCCCGGACAAGAAAGGGCTACACCTTC.